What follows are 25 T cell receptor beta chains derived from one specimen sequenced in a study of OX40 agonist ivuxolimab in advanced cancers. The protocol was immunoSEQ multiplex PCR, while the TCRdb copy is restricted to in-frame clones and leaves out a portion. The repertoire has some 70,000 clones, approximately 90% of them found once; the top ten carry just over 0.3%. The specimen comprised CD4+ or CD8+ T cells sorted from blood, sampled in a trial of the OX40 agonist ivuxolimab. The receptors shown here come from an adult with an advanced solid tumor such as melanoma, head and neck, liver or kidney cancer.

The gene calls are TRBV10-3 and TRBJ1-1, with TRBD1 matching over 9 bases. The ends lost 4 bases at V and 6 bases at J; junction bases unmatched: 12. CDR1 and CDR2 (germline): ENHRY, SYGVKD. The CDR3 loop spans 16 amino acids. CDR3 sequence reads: CAISGLGTGNYPEAFF. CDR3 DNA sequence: TGTGCCATCAGTGGACTTGGGACAGGGAATTATCCTGAAGCTTTCTTT.

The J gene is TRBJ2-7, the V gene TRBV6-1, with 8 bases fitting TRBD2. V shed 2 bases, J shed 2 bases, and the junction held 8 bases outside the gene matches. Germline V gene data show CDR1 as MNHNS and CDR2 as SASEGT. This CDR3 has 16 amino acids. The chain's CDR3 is CASSELGLAGAYEQYF. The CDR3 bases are TGTGCCAGCAGTGAATTGGGCCTAGCGGGCGCCTACGAGCAGTACTTC.

CDR3 DNA: TGTGCCAGCTCACCCCTAGGGGGTAATTCATATAGTGGTGAAGCTTTCTTT. This gives the protein CASSPLGGNSYSGEAFF. This chain joins TRBV18 and TRBJ1-1; TRBD1 is a possible D gene (6 bases). This CDR3 is built from 17 residues. Germline CDR1 reads KGHSH; CDR2 reads LQKENI. V shed 3 bases and J shed 7 bases, with 24 bases lying between them.

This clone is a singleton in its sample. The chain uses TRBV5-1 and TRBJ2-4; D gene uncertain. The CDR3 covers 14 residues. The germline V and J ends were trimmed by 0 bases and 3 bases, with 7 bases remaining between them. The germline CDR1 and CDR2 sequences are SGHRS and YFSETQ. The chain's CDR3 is CASSLDDVKNIQYF. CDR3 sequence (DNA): TGCGCCAGCAGCTTGGATGATGTCAAAAACATTCAGTACTTC.

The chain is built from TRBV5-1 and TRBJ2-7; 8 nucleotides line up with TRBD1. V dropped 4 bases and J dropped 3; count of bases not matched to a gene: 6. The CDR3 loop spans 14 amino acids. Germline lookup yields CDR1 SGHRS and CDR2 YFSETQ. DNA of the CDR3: TGCGCCAGCAGCCCCGGGACAGGTGACTACGAGCAGTACTTC. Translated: CASSPGTGDYEQYF. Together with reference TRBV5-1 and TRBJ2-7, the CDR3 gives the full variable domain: KAGVTQTPRYLIKTRGQQVTLSCSPISGHRSVSWYQQTPGQGLQFLFEYFSETQRNKGNFPGRFSGRQFSNSRSEMNVSTLELGDSALYLCASSPGTGDYEQYFGPGTRLTVT.

The CDR3 DNA sequence: TGCAGTGCTAGAGATGAAGGTACGCAGTATTTT. Residues: CSARDEGTQYF. The V gene is TRBV20-1, the J gene TRBJ2-3; D unclear. The CDR3 sequence is 11 residues long. Germline loops: CDR1 DFQATT, CDR2 SNEGSKA (reference sequence). V was clipped by 0 bases and J by 8 bases, with 6 bases between them.

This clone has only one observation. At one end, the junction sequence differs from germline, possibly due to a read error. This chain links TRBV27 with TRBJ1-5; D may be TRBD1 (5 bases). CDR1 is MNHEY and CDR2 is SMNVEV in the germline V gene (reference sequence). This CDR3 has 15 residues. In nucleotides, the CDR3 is TGTGCCAGCAGTGTATCTCAGGGTCGCAATCAGCCCCAGCATTTT. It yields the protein CASSVSQGRNQPQHF.

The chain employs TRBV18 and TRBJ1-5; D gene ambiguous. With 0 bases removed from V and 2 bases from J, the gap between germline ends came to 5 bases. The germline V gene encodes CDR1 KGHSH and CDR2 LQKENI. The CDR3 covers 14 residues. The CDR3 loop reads CASSPPSGNQPQHF. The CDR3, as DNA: TGTGCCAGCTCACCACCGAGCGGCAATCAGCCCCAGCATTTT.

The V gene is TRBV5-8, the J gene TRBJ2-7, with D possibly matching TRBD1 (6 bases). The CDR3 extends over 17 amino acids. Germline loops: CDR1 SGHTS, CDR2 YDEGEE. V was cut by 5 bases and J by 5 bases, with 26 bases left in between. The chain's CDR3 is CASSLSTYRERKNEQYF. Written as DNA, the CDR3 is TGTGCCAGCAGTCTGTCTACCTACAGGGAAAGAAAAAACGAGCAGTACTTC.

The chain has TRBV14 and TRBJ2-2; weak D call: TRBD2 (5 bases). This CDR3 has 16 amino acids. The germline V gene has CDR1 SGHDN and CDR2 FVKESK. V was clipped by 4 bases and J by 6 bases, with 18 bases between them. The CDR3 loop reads CASSLKIASSPGELFF. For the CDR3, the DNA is TGTGCCAGCAGCCTCAAAATAGCGTCTTCCCCCGGGGAGCTGTTTTTT.

CDR3 nucleotide sequence: TGTGCCAGCAGCTCCCTAATCGGTTCGGGCACTGAAGCTTTCTTT. Translating it yields CASSSLIGSGTEAFF. The rearrangement uses TRBV7-9 and TRBJ1-1; D unclear. CDR3 length: 15 residues. Trimming removed 4 bases at V and 4 bases at J, with 16 bases between. Germline assignment: CDR1 SEHNR and CDR2 FQNEAQ (reference sequence).

The CDR3 protein is CASSEVAGLHNEQFF. The CDR3 region has the DNA TGTGCCAGCAGTGAGGTAGCGGGACTCCACAATGAGCAGTTCTTC. The chain links TRBV6-1 to TRBJ2-1, with 8 bases aligning to TRBD2. V trimming: 3 bases; J trimming: 5 bases; junction bases outside the gene matches: 6. CDR3 length equals 15 residues. CDR1 and CDR2 from the germline V gene are MNHNS and SASEGT.

CDR3 DNA: TGCGCCAGCAGCGGGAGCGGAAACTCCTACAATGAGCAGTTCTTC. Residues: CASSGSGNSYNEQFF. The rearrangement joins TRBV5-1 to TRBJ2-1; maybe TRBD2 (5 bases). The germline V gene encodes CDR1 SGHRS and CDR2 YFSETQ. This CDR3 region has 15 residues. V lost 4 bases, J lost 0 bases, and 11 bases lay in between. Full variable domain (outside the CDR3, taken from reference TRBV5-1 and TRBJ2-1): KAGVTQTPRYLIKTRGQQVTLSCSPISGHRSVSWYQQTPGQGLQFLFEYFSETQRNKGNFPGRFSGRQFSNSRSEMNVSTLELGDSALYLCASSGSGNSYNEQFFGPGTRLTVL.

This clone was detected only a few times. The CDR3 DNA sequence: TGTGCCAGTAACGACAGACGGGGGACAAACATTCAGTACTTC. This sequence encodes CASNDRRGTNIQYF. V usage is TRBV19 and J usage is TRBJ2-4, with D tentatively TRBD2 (6 bases). Germline loops: CDR1 LNHDA, CDR2 SQIVND (reference sequence). V lost 7 bases and J 6 bases, leaving 16 bases between the germline ends. The CDR3 totals 14 residues. The full variable domain, its missing parts supplied by reference TRBV19 and TRBJ2-4, is DGGITQSPKYLFRKEGQNVTLSCEQNLNHDAMYWYRQDPGQGLRLIYYSQIVNDFQKGDIAEGYSVSREKKESFPLTVTSAQKNPTAFYLCASNDRRGTNIQYFGAGTRLSVL.

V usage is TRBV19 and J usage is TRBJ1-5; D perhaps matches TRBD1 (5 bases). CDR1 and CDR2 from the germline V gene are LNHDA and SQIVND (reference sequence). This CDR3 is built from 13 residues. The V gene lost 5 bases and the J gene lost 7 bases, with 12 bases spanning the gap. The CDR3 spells CASSSGLVQPQHF. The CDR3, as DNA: TGTGCCAGTAGTTCAGGGTTGGTACAGCCCCAGCATTTT.

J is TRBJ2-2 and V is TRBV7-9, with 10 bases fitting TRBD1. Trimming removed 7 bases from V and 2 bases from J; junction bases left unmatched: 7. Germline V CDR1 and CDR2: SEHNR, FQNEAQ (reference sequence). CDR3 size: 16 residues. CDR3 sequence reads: CASTNRDRGNTGELFF. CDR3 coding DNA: TGTGCCAGCACCAACCGGGACAGGGGTAACACCGGGGAGCTGTTTTTT. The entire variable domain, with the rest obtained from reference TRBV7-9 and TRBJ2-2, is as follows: DTGVSQNPRHKITKRGQNVTFRCDPISEHNRLYWYRQTLGQGPEFLTYFQNEAQLEKSRLLSDRFSAERPKGSFSTLEIQRTEQGDSAMYLCASTNRDRGNTGELFFGEGSRLTVL.

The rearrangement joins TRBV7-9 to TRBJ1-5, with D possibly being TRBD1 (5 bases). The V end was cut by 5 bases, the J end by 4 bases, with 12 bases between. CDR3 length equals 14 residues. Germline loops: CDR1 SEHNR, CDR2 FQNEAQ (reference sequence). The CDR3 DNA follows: TGTGCCAGCAGCCGAGACAGTGGGAATCAGCCCCAGCATTTT. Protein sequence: CASSRDSGNQPQHF.

In DNA form, the CDR3 reads TGTGCCAACGGGGGGCAGGGGGCGTTTCAGCCCCAGCATTTT. As protein: CANGGQGAFQPQHF. The chain is built from TRBV28 and TRBJ1-5; 8 bases agree with TRBD1. After removal of 10 bases from V and 6 bases from J, the junction contained 11 bases not matched to a gene. The CDR3 sequence is 14 residues long. CDR1 MDHEN and CDR2 SYDVKM come from the germline V gene.

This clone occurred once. The chain's CDR3 is CASSQDISHRTEAFF. In nucleotides, the CDR3 is TGCGCCAGCAGCCAAGATATCAGTCACCGGACTGAAGCTTTCTTT. The rearrangement uses TRBV4-1 and TRBJ1-1; D ambiguous. V dropped 0 bases and J dropped 5 bases, with 13 bases sitting between them. The CDR3 has 15 amino acids. Germline values: CDR1 MGHRA, CDR2 YSYEKL.

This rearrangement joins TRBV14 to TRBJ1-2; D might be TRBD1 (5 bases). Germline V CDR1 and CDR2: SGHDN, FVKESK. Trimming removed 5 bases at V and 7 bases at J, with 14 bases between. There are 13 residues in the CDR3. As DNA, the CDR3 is TGTGCCAGCAGCGTCGGGACTGCAGTTGGCTACACCTTC. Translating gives CASSVGTAVGYTF.

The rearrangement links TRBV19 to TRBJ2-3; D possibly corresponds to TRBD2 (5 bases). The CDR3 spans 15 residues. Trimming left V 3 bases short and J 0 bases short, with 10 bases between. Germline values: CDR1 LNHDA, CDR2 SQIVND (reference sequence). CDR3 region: CASSIRRASTDTQYF. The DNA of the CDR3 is TGTGCCAGTAGTATCCGGCGGGCTAGCACAGATACGCAGTATTTT.

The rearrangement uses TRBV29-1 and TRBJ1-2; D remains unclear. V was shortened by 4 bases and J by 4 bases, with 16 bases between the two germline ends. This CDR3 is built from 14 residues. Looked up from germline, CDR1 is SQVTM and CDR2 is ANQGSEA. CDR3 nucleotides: TGCAGCGTTGCCTCGGTAGGGATGTTCTATGGCTACACCTTC. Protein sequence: CSVASVGMFYGYTF.

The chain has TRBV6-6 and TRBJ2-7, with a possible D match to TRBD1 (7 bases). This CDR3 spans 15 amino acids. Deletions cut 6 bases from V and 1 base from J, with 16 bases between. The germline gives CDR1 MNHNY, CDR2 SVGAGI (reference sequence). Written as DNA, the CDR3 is TGTGCCAGCAGCAGGAGGGACAGCTCGTCCTACGAGCAGTACTTC. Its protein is CASSRRDSSSYEQYF.

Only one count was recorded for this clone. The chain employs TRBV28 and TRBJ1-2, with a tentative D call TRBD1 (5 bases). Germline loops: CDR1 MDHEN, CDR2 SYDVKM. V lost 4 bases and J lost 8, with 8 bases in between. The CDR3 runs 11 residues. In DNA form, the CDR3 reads TGTGCCAGCAGTTCACAGGTCGGCTACACCTTC. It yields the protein CASSSQVGYTF.

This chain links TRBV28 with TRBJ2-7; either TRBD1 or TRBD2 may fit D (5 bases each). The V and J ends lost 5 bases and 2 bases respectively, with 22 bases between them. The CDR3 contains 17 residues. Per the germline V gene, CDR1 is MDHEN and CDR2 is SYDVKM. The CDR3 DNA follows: TGTGCCAGCAGTACGTCTCTACGTTGGGGGAAAGCCTACGAGCAGTACTTC. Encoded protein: CASSTSLRWGKAYEQYF.